This T cell receptor (beta chain) was captured by sequencing in a study of T cell changes during pregnancy in multiple sclerosis. The CDR3 runs 14 residues. Germline CDR1 reads SGHAT; CDR2 reads FQDESV (reference sequence). The germline V and J ends were trimmed by 4 bases and 0 bases, with 4 bases remaining between them. Only in-frame clones appear in the TCRdb table, and some are missing; sequencing was by immunoSEQ multiplex PCR. The sample has 50,000 to 65,000 clones; over 75% are singletons. The receptor was isolated from a female donor with multiple sclerosis, enrolled in a pregnancy study. The specimen comprised peripheral blood, sampled after pregnancy. The chain joins TRBV11-1 to TRBJ2-6; unclear D gene. CDR3 bases: TGTGCCAGCAGCTCAGACTCTGGGGCCAACGTCCTGACTTTC. Its protein is CASSSDSGANVLTF.